Included here is one TCR beta chain sequence, with context. Its antigen is unknown. The data derive from a study of OX40 agonist ivuxolimab in advanced cancers. Background on the study: Partial responses were seen in three patients, one with hepatocellular carcinoma and two with cutaneous melanoma.

Here immunoSEQ multiplex PCR was the method, and the copy in TCRdb shows in-frame clones only, minus some. The table has roughly 100,000 clones, roughly 90% seen once. Study results and caveats: Also present in some nonresponders was a low level of normalized T-cell clonal expansion. Patients with a partial response at 0.1-3.0 mg/kg had among the lowest clonal expansion.

The CDR3 runs to 14 residues. The ends lost 5 bases at V and 8 bases at J; junction bases unmatched: 6. Looked up from germline, CDR1 is SGHTA and CDR2 is FQGNSA. The sequence was obtained from an adult with an advanced solid tumor such as melanoma, head and neck, liver or kidney cancer. The chain combines TRBV7-2 with TRBJ2-3, with 11 nucleotides matching TRBD2. This material consisted of CD4+ or CD8+ T cells sorted from blood, taken in a trial of the OX40 agonist ivuxolimab. The CDR3 nucleotides read TGTGCCAGCAGCGAGCAGACTAGCGGGACTACGCAGTATTTT. Amino acid sequence: CASSEQTSGTTQYF.